Listed below are T cell receptor beta chains from one sample, sequenced in a study of patients and donors after allogeneic stem cell transplantation. TCRdb processed the RT-PCR reads anew with MiXCR; each CDR3 protein has one entry. The data hold some 10,000 distinct CDR3 sequences, with under 5% observed a single time. Sequenced input: blood, either unsorted or a sorted T cell fraction (not recorded which). The receptors were sampled from a human donor who was either an allogeneic HSCT recipient or a stem cell or donor lymphocyte infusion donor (not recorded which). It is not recorded whose cells these are; they may come from a transplant donor. CDR3s leave out the opening cysteine and the closing phenylalanine or tryptophan. Clone size appears in some rows only: once, few, many, or a class for an expanded clone.

v_call	cdr3_length	clone_size	j_call	cdr3_aa
TRBV7-8	16	few	TRBJ2-7	ASSYVKGMSGRSYEQY
TRBV9	12	many	TRBJ1-2	ASSDGGGAYGYT
TRBV28	13	many	TRBJ2-4	ASSSGSLAKNIQY
TRBV12-3/TRBV12-4	11	many	TRBJ2-5	ASSLGTEETQY
TRBV3-1	11	many	TRBJ1-5	ASSQDRVQPQH
TRBV5-1	13	medium-sized	TRBJ1-3	ASSFTGSSGNTIY
TRBV20-1	12	many	TRBJ2-1	SARKAVLYNEQF
TRBV4-2	17	medium-sized	TRBJ2-1	ASSPRDRPQDGSNNEQF
TRBV7-2	14	many	TRBJ2-3	ASSIGLAGGPDTQY
TRBV9	13	many	TRBJ2-5	ASSVGEGTQETQY
TRBV20-1	9	many	TRBJ2-3	SATSTDTQY
TRBV11-2	14	many	TRBJ2-1	ASSLDLREGQDEQF
TRBV25-1	11	many	TRBJ1-1	ASTDAKNTEAF
TRBV12-5	11	many	TRBJ2-7	ASGLSGGDEQY
TRBV4-1	12	many	TRBJ2-5	ASSQPTREETQY
TRBV6-2/TRBV6-3	12	many	TRBJ2-2	ASSSASDTGELF
TRBV12-3/TRBV12-4	12	many	TRBJ2-3	ASSLVFGLDTQY
TRBV24-1	13	medium-sized	TRBJ1-5	ATSDPGQAGQPQH
TRBV4-3	10	many	TRBJ1-1	ASSRGEGEAF
TRBV5-6	12	many	TRBJ1-2	ASSLDRAGYGYT
TRBV7-9	13	medium-sized	TRBJ2-7	ASSPEAGANYEQY
TRBV28	12	many	TRBJ2-5	ASSSPGIQETQY
TRBV25-1	14	many	TRBJ1-6	ASSDPTGGPNSPLH
TRBV7-9	12	many	TRBJ2-3	ASSPQISTDTQY
TRBV7-2	13	many	TRBJ2-6	ASSLRGSGANVLT
TRBV9	15	many	TRBJ2-2	ASSVYIGTANTGELF
TRBV20-1	11	many	TRBJ2-1	SARLAGVNEQF
TRBV6-2/TRBV6-3	13	many	TRBJ2-2	ASSEEGLLVRELF
TRBV28	15	many	TRBJ1-1	ASSLWVLQGSGTEAF
TRBV3-1	15	.	TRBJ1-6	ASSEVAGVRKNSPLH
TRBV7-9	13	many	TRBJ2-7	ASSLSWTSGYEQY
TRBV7-8	15	medium-sized	TRBJ1-2	ASSLNPGEPAGYGYT
TRBV4-3	14	many	TRBJ1-4	ASSQDRTGRYEKLF
TRBV7-3	10	many	TRBJ2-2	ASQMSPGELF
TRBV9	14	many	TRBJ2-2	ASSSFGSPNTGELF
TRBV6-1	9	many	TRBJ2-1	ATTQGNEQF
TRBV24-1	11	medium-sized	TRBJ2-5	ATSGMGGGTQY
TRBV5-1	14	many	TRBJ2-3	ASSLVGSSFTDTQY
TRBV7-8	11	medium-sized	TRBJ1-6	ASSLDLNSPLH
TRBV28	13	few	TRBJ2-7	ASSTGGGRTREQY
TRBV12-3/TRBV12-4	12	many	TRBJ1-1	ASRGGTGATEAF
TRBV7-2	13	medium-sized	TRBJ1-1	ASSPWTGWGTEAF
TRBV7-9	14	many	TRBJ2-5	ASSVLLAGGQETQY
TRBV10-3	14	many	TRBJ2-1	AISEPGTGRDNEQF
TRBV7-9	10	hyperexpanded	TRBJ1-5	ASSDSYQPQH
TRBV6-5	15	many	TRBJ1-2	ASSSLRGREANYGYT
TRBV28	13	many	TRBJ2-7	ASSSLGLEGYEQY
TRBV28	14	medium-sized	TRBJ2-1	ASSTNPFTSGNEQF
TRBV18	12	many	TRBJ2-6	ASSPPSGANVLT
TRBV28	9	many	TRBJ2-1	ASSWSSLQF
TRBV4-1	15	many	TRBJ2-5	ASRSRTRAGYQETQY
TRBV7-9	10	few	TRBJ1-5	ASLDRGQPQH
TRBV6-5	11	few	TRBJ1-5	ASSYGRDQPQH
TRBV10-3	13	few	TRBJ2-5	AIAGTSGLQETQY